This T cell receptor beta chain is from a study of blood T cell repertoires in COVID-19. Germline-derived CDR1 and CDR2 are SGHVS and FNYEAQ. This CDR3 is built from 15 residues. V was pared by 0 bases and J by 3 bases, with 1 base of the junction left unmatched. Study processing details: How many nucleated cells were present was estimated from reference gene primer amplification. The assay was immunoSEQ multiplex PCR, and TCRdb's table has in-frame clones only and misses some. V, J and clone size were drawn from that table, and D and trimming were deduced from the DNA. The data hold some 260,000 clones, with just under 85% observed a single time.

The source of this sequence is a man aged 80 or over with acute or convalescent COVID-19. The rearrangement joins TRBV7-6 to TRBJ1-3; 8 nucleotides line up with TRBD1. The sequenced sample was peripheral blood. The CDR3 loop reads CASSLAGTGGNTIYF. In nucleotides, the CDR3 is TGTGCCAGCAGCTTAGCAGGGACAGGTGGAAACACCATATATTTT. Looking up the rest from reference TRBV7-6 and TRBJ1-3 gives the full variable domain: GAGVSQSPRYKVTKRGQDVALRCDPISGHVSLYWYRQALGQGPEFLTYFNYEAQQDKSGLPNDRFSAERPEGSISTLTIQRTEQRDSAMYRCASSLAGTGGNTIYFGEGSWLTVV.